This TCR beta chain emerged from a study of blood T cell repertoires in COVID-19. Study-wide background: Collection of acute and convalescent COVID-19 samples took place in the United States, Italy and Spain.

TCRdb's table, derived via immunoSEQ multiplex PCR, lists solely in-frame clones and lacks some. The data hold about 150,000 clones, with roughly 80% observed a single time. J gave up 14 bases and V 6 bases, and 4 bases lay outside the gene matches. Germline CDR1 MRHNA, CDR2 SNTAGT. The CDR3 has 12 residues. The V gene is TRBV6-4, the J gene TRBJ1-4, with 12 bases lining up with TRBD1. The sequencing input was peripheral blood. The receptor was isolated from a woman older than 75 with acute or convalescent COVID-19. This CDR3 reads CASRGTGGRLFF. CDR3 coding DNA: TGTGCCAGCAGGGGGACAGGGGGCCGGCTGTTTTTT.